This is a list of T cell receptor beta chains from one sample in a study of siplizumab effects on memory and regulatory T cells. No antigen is known for these receptors. Sequencing was performed with immunoSEQ multiplex PCR; in TCRdb, only in-frame clones are kept and a portion is missing. Here the sample spans over 11,000 clones, approximately 49% being singletons. The sample consisted of CFSE-low (dividing) CD4+ T cells sorted from an allogeneic mixed lymphocyte reaction. The receptors here all came from a human donor in good health; the cells came from an allogeneic mixed lymphocyte reaction. Both conserved end residues are part of each CDR3. D genes are given only for firm matches. Only part of the rows carry a size: once, few, many, or a class if the clone is expanded.

clone_size,d_call,j_call,v_call,cdr3_aa,cdr3_nt
medium-sized,TRBD1,TRBJ1-2,TRBV6-5,CASSRGGVLGYTF,TGTGCCAGCAGCAGAGGGGGCGTCCTTGGCTACACCTTC
.,.,TRBJ1-2,TRBV11-2,CASSTTGIYGYTF,TGTGCCAGCAGCACTACAGGGATTTATGGCTACACCTTC
few,.,TRBJ2-7,TRBV23-1,CASNRGSHEQYF,TGCGCCAGCAACCGGGGTTCCCACGAGCAGTACTTC
.,.,TRBJ2-7,TRBV30,CASKLGYEQYF,TGTGCCTCCAAGCTAGGCTACGAGCAGTACTTC
.,.,TRBJ1-2,TRBV30,CAWSWPAGNYGYTF,TGTGCCTGGAGTTGGCCGGCGGGCAACTATGGCTACACCTTC
medium-sized,.,TRBJ2-2,TRBV11-3,CASSLDTGELFF,TGTGCCAGCAGCTTAGACACCGGGGAGCTGTTTTTT
.,.,TRBJ2-5,TRBV15,CATSRGDGQETQYF,TGTGCCACCAGCAGAGGGGACGGCCAAGAGACCCAGTACTTC
few,TRBD1,TRBJ2-7,TRBV11-1,CASSPRDSPYEQYF,TGTGCCAGCAGTCCACGGGACAGTCCCTACGAGCAGTACTTC
few,.,TRBJ2-1,TRBV4-1,CASSPGTGYRDEQFF,TGCGCCAGCAGCCCAGGAACAGGTTATCGAGATGAGCAGTTCTTC
medium-sized,.,TRBJ1-6,TRBV30,CAWSRGLNSPLHF,TGTGCCTGGAGTCGGGGGCTTAATTCACCCCTCCACTTT
.,.,TRBJ1-5,TRBV6-5,CATGSRLNQPQHF,TGTGCCACCGGATCCAGACTCAATCAGCCCCAGCATTTT
.,TRBD2,TRBJ2-1,TRBV15,CATSRGISGRVNEQFF,TGTGCCACCAGCAGAGGAATTAGCGGGAGGGTGAATGAGCAGTTCTTC
.,.,TRBJ2-7,TRBV11-3,CASSPDPVAYEQYF,TGTGCCAGCAGCCCCGACCCGGTGGCCTACGAGCAGTACTTC
once,TRBD2,TRBJ2-5,TRBV5-1,CASSLERTSGGHFQETQYF,TGCGCCAGCAGCTTGGAACGGACTAGCGGGGGCCATTTCCAAGAGACCCAGTACTTC
.,TRBD2,TRBJ2-3,TRBV10-1,CASSESRGETDTQYF,TGCGCCAGCAGTGAGTCACGGGGGGAGACAGATACGCAGTATTTT
few,.,TRBJ2-2,TRBV4-2,CASSQFLGVGTGELFF,TGTGCCAGCAGCCAATTCTTGGGAGTGGGGACCGGGGAGCTGTTTTTT
few,.,TRBJ2-1,TRBV7-7,CASSFEAGSPYNEQFF,TGTGCTAGCAGCTTCGAAGCTGGGTCCCCTTACAATGAGCAGTTCTTC
.,.,TRBJ2-2,TRBV6-5,CASSFLGHGELFF,TGTGCCAGCAGTTTTTTGGGGCACGGGGAGCTGTTTTTT
.,TRBD1,TRBJ1-4,TRBV18,CASSQDRGEKLFF,TGTGCCAGCTCACAGGACAGGGGTGAAAAACTGTTTTTT
few,TRBD1,TRBJ1-1,TRBV19,CASSITGTGQRAFF,TGTGCCAGTAGTATAACCGGGACAGGGCAAAGAGCTTTCTTT
.,.,TRBJ2-3,TRBV5-1,CASSLLSLSTDTQYF,TGCGCCAGCAGCTTGTTATCCCTGAGCACAGATACGCAGTATTTT
.,.,TRBJ1-4,TRBV7-9,CASSKDEKLFF,TGTGCCAGCAGCAAAGATGAAAAACTGTTTTTT
medium-sized,.,TRBJ2-7,TRBV5-1,CASSPRGPSSYEQYF,TGCGCCAGCAGCCCCAGGGGCCCAAGCTCCTACGAGCAGTACTTC
.,.,TRBJ2-5,TRBV10-3,CATAVQETQYF,TGTGCCACGGCAGTACAAGAGACCCAGTACTTC
.,.,TRBJ1-5,TRBV5-1,CASSPEAGKGQPQHF,TGCGCCAGCAGCCCTGAGGCAGGGAAGGGTCAGCCCCAGCATTTT
few,.,TRBJ1-1,TRBV6-1,CASSERKRGWRHTEAFF,TGTGCCAGCAGTGAAAGGAAGAGGGGTTGGAGGCACACTGAAGCTTTCTTT
medium-sized,TRBD1,TRBJ1-2,TRBV2,CASRGQGNYGYTF,TGTGCCAGCAGGGGACAGGGCAACTATGGCTACACCTTC
.,.,TRBJ1-1,TRBV28,CASSSNLRRNMNTEAFF,TGTGCCAGCAGTTCAAACCTACGACGGAACATGAACACTGAAGCTTTCTTT